This T cell receptor beta chain was documented in a study of blood T cell repertoires in COVID-19. At the level of the study: Samples representing acute and convalescent COVID-19 were sourced from the United States, Italy and Spain. In each case, the material was cDNA or gDNA derived from T cells, B-cell-depleted T cells, or PBMCs.

This CDR3 spans 15 amino acids. V was cut by 3 bases and J by 2 bases, with 13 bases left in between. Looked up from germline, CDR1 is LNHDA and CDR2 is SQIVND (reference sequence). In the authors' workflow: How many nucleated cells were present was estimated from reference gene primer amplification. Assay: immunoSEQ multiplex PCR; the TCRdb copy retains only in-frame clones and omits some. D and trimming come from the DNA, and the V and J calls and clone size come from that table. The sample shows 350,000 to 400,000 clones, around 90% of them seen only once. The sequence was obtained from a man between 18 and 29 years old with active or convalescent COVID-19. The V gene is TRBV19, the J gene TRBJ2-5; D remains unclear. Sequenced input: peripheral blood. In DNA form, the CDR3 reads TGTGCCAGTAGTATTACGTTTGACTCTCAAGAGACCCAGTACTTC. Translated, it gives CASSITFDSQETQYF.